This is a list of T cell receptor beta chains from one sample in a study of CD8 T cells in ankylosing spondylitis. TCRdb ran MiXCR on the 5' RACE reads and lists one entry per CDR3 protein. The sample contains 150,000 to 200,000 distinct CDR3 sequences, 10% to 15% of which appear only once. The sequenced sample was blood, either unsorted or a sorted T cell fraction (not recorded which). Source of these receptors: a female donor with ankylosing spondylitis or in good health (not recorded which). Each CDR3 is given with its conserved first and last residue. Clone size is shown for a subset of rows, as once, few, many or a class of expanded clone.

size,V,CDR3
few,TRBV6-1,CASSHTGDSSYEQYF
few,TRBV20-1,CSARGLAGDTENTQYF
-,TRBV5-1,CASSLALGIYNEQFF
many,TRBV7-9,CASSLGVYAYTEAFF
many,TRBV20-1,CSASGASGSVTDTQYF
many,TRBV14,CASSSDRGYNEKLFF
-,TRBV6-5,CASSYSGGTRAGELFF
many,TRBV28,CASSLRGARGSEKLFF
many,TRBV28,CASRLRGGATLGAFF
few,TRBV7-2,CASSFSWAGEEPQYF
few,TRBV6-5,CASSSRTGLTEAFF
many,TRBV19,CATYRDNRRENTEAFF
few,TRBV7-8,CASSSTGGPGEQFF
few,TRBV14,CASSQGFSWSYEQYF
few,TRBV19,CASSVTGAGYTF
many,TRBV20-1,CSARLEETQYF
many,TRBV7-8,CASSPTGLYEQYF
few,TRBV11-3,CASSLSTLTRNEKLFF
-,TRBV29-1,CSVEKLFF
many,TRBV2,CASSEGPRMDTEAFF
many,TRBV14,CASSPTSFGELFF
-,TRBV19,CACGLAVQETQYF